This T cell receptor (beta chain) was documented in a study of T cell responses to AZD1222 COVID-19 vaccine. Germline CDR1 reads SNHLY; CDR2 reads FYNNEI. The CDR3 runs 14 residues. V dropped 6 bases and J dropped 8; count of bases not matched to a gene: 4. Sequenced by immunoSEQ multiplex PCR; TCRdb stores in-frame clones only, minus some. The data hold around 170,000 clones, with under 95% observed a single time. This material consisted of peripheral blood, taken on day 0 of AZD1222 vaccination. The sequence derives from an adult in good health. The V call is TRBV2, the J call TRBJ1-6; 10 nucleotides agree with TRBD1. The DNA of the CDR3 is TGTGCCAGCAGGGACAGGGGGTTTTATTCACCCCTCCACTTT. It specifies CASRDRGFYSPLHF.